This TCR beta chain was found in a study of T cells in Graves' hyperthyroidism and ophthalmopathy (dated by TCRdb to about 2019). Concerning the study at large: Peripheral blood was sampled at the time of initial diagnosis, prior to any treatment. TCR V-J signatures able to tell the groups apart were searched for in a discovery cohort of 100 patients, of whom around 42 had Graves' ophthalmopathy and about 60 had stable Graves' hyperthyroidism. Prospective prediction of ophthalmopathy was tested in an independent validation cohort consisting of under 20 hyperthyroidism patients and approximately 16 patients who later progressed to ophthalmopathy. For training and testing, the approximately 92 patients in the discovery cohort were randomly divided in a 7:3 ratio. In several Graves' hyperthyroidism patients, the study also compared T-cell repertoires from thyroid tissue with T-cell repertoires from blood. Once sampling was done, hyperthyroidism patients were given methimazole at a starting dose of 30 mg daily, whereas ophthalmopathy patients were given high-dose intravenous methylprednisolone. The paper reports TCR Vbeta CDR3 sequencing of 140 or so peripheral blood samples: under 45 ophthalmopathy, under 85 hyperthyroidism and around 17 progressor patients.

TCR beta CDR3 regions were amplified from RNA transcripts. For the first round of RT-PCR on the TCR CDR3, the HTBI primer set was used together with the Qiagen OneStep RT-PCR kit. The libraries were constructed in a second round of multiplex PCR and then size-selected and purified. Sequencing of the libraries was done on an Illumina HiSeq2000 using paired-end 100 bp reads. The paper's data handling went like this. Raw data were processed with SOAPnuke, discarding reads with adapters, uncalled bases, mean Phred below 15, or no exact constant-primer or identifier match. COPE v1.2.5 was used to merge high-quality paired reads, and clonotypes were defined as unique nucleotide sequences. Clonotypes were aligned to IMGT TRBV, TRBD and TRBJ reference segments using MiTCR v1.1. Only V-J combinations with frequency above 0.0001, covering 99% to 99.2% of repertoires, were analysed. The TCS score was defined as the ratio of F50 (clonal expansion) to E x V (chaos), calculated using BLOSUM62-based TCRdist between CDR3 peptides within each V-J. Welch's t-statistics and random forest reduced just over 500 V-J features to 13, which were used in a naive Bayes classifier (R e1071). TCRdb cleaned the public reads at Q25 with fastp, built clones with MiXCR and kept in-frame beta chains. Each CDR3 protein gets just one entry, which takes the most common genes and DNA from the rows behind it. These V and J calls rely on TCRdb rather than the paper's analysis. Counted in this sample were about 400,000 distinct CDR3 sequences; more than 13% of them appeared once. The ten largest clones take up about 30% of the sample.

Stable Graves' hyperthyroidism was defined as the absence of progression to ophthalmopathy over 18 months of follow-up. Hyperthyroidism patients were aged 18 to 65 years and newly diagnosed, with disease duration of less than 2 months. The study excluded patients with uncontrolled infections, other autoimmune diseases, pregnancy or lactation. Diagnoses were established on the basis of clinical symptoms, serum thyroxine and TRAb, thyroid ultrasound, and orbital computed tomography. PBMCs were separated from roughly 9.6 ml of fresh peripheral blood using Ficoll-Paque density gradient centrifugation. Total RNA was extracted using Trizol reagent, and RNA quality was assessed on an Agilent 2100 Bioanalyzer. What the work shows at the level of the full study, not this receptor alone: A model built on a 13 V-J signature distinguished ophthalmopathy from stable hyperthyroidism, reaching about 89% sensitivity and about 81% specificity in cross-validation and 80%/75% in testing. In validation, the model predicted progression to ophthalmopathy with over 60% sensitivity and around 72% specificity, a median of 6.5 months before onset. No statistical method was used to fix the sample size in advance, and group allocation was not hidden from the investigators. Most expanded thyroid clonotypes (frequency above 0.001) were also detected in blood, a finding suggesting that blood repertoires may reflect thyroid immune responses.

This clonotype was picked up many times. The antigen this receptor binds is unknown. No base quality values were provided; no much bigger clone lies one nucleotide off. V loses 0 bases of germline sequence and J loses 4 bases, and the interval between the two ends is 8 bases. The germline V gene sets CDR1 to SGHAT and CDR2 to FQNNGV. Taken from cysteine to phenylalanine, the CDR3 has 14 residues. The CDR3 DNA has 42 bases and is translated from base 1. The specimen was blood. The V gene is TRBV11-2 and the J gene is TRBJ2-3; there is no confident call for the D gene. The clonotype originates from a woman in her 30s with Graves' hyperthyroidism. In nucleotide form, the sequence is TGTGCCAGCAGCTTAGATGGGTGGGCAGATACGCAGTATTTT. This translates into CASSLDGWADTQYF.